This paragraph covers one T cell receptor (beta chain) sequence. CDR3 length: 18 residues. The V end was cut by 0 bases, the J end by 8 bases, with 24 bases between. CDR1 and CDR2 from the germline V gene are SGHRS and YFSETQ. TCRdb's table, derived via immunoSEQ multiplex PCR, lists solely in-frame clones and lacks some. The repertoire consists of hundreds of thousands of clones, with approximately 87% occurring once and the leading ten covering roughly 0.0086%. This specimen comes from a study of shared T cell receptors in the human thymus. These data also featured in a second study, about human thymus T cells.

The sequence was collected from a boy less than two years old with a congenital heart defect. The chain employs TRBV5-1 and TRBJ2-1; no clear D gene. The sequenced material came from thymocytes. CDR3 bases: TGCGCCAGCAGCTTGGTTTTCATGTCTACTATACTCCGCTATGAGCAGTTCTTC. It codes for CASSLVFMSTILRYEQFF.